In this sample, the clone carrying this T cell receptor beta chain turned up a few times. Its matching antigen is unknown. Both about-4-week and about-12-week second-dose recipients were combined. The data were obtained in a study of T cell responses to AZD1222 COVID-19 vaccine. The CDR3 has 15 residues. Trimming left V 0 bases short and J 1 base short, with 9 bases between. Germline CDR1 reads MNHEY; CDR2 reads SVGAGI. Study results and caveats: Only a handful of AZD1222 recipients were seropositive at baseline. Sampling captured repertoires only after the peak T cell response. Compared with day 0, the breadth and depth of the Spike-specific TCR repertoire rose significantly after two doses of AZD1222.

Sequenced by immunoSEQ multiplex PCR; TCRdb stores in-frame clones only, minus some. The data show some 78,000 clones, around 82% seen once. The sequencing used peripheral blood, collected 28 days after the second AZD1222 dose. V and J are TRBV6-5 and TRBJ1-1; no clear D. The clonotype originates from an adult who received the AZD1222 COVID-19 vaccine. The chain's CDR3 is CASSYSYSENTEAFF. The CDR3 coding sequence is TGTGCCAGCAGTTACTCATACAGTGAGAACACTGAAGCTTTCTTT.